The entry that follows covers one TCR beta chain sequence. The target of this receptor is not known. Nothing much larger sits one base from this clone, and base qualities are not available. Other DNA sequences in the same sample also yield this CDR3. This sample was included in a study of blood T cell repertoires in COVID-19 (dated by TCRdb to 2020 to 2021). As for the study more broadly: Samples from collaborators originated in the United States, Italy and Spain and spanned both the acute and convalescent phases of COVID-19. A freely available public database, intended as a resource for researchers studying the immune response to SARS-CoV-2, is where the repertoires were released. The prospective study material was composed of cDNA or gDNA derived from T cells, B-cell-depleted T cells, or PBMCs. Sample metadata almost always included a de-identified subject ID, COVID-19 status, age in years and sex. Where available, HLA class I and class II types were obtained from metadata supplied by the sample provider rather than from assay-based typing. Subjects who had been exposed to COVID-19, were actively infected with it, or had recovered from it provided the deeply sampled blood TCRbeta repertoires that made up the dataset. The samples were drawn from the first 160 participants of the ongoing ImmuneRACE study and from 1,254 subjects provided by 6 global collaborators.

The collaborating institutions used their own protocols to collect whole blood in K2EDTA tubes. For TCRbeta analysis, collaborators shipped samples as frozen whole blood, isolated PBMCs, or DNA extracted from either of those sample types. TCRbeta CDR3 regions were amplified from genomic DNA by means of the immunoSEQ Assay, a bias-controlled multiplex PCR. As for how the authors treated the data: Nucleated cell counts per sample were estimated from amplification of reference gene primers within the assay. To quantify the absolute abundance of each unique TCRbeta CDR3 rearrangement, sequence reads were collapsed and filtered. For each sample, productive Simpson clonality was calculated by taking the square root of Simpson's diversity index across productive rearrangements. TCRdb's version of the immuneACCESS table is confined to in-frame rearrangements and falls short of the full clone set. An unresolved V gene accounts for under half of the shortfall where checked; the remainder is of unknown origin. V and J calls and clone size follow that table, whereas D and trimming were derived from the DNA. This sample gives over 250,000 clones in total; about 85% of them show up just once. 10% to 15% of the sample rests with the top ten.

Summary of the overall study and its limitations: The amount of clinical and demographic metadata varied by source and participant and was provided uncurated.

CDR1 and CDR2, per the germline V gene, are SGHRS and YFSETQ. The CDR3 runs 15 amino acids, cysteine and phenylalanine included. The retained sequence is limited to the CDR3, 45 bases, with the frame set at the first base. After removal of 4 bases from V and 2 bases from J, the junction retains 6 bases not matched to a gene. The sequenced material came from peripheral blood. The V and J genes are TRBV5-1 and TRBJ2-7; TRBD2 matches 10 bases in the middle. The clonotype originates from a human donor in a cohort sampled during active COVID-19. The DNA sequence follows: TGCGCCAGCAGCCCCCGGACTAGCGGTACCTACGAGCAGTACTTC. Its coded protein is CASSPRTSGTYEQYF.